This TCR beta chain was identified during a study of T-cell memory formation after mild COVID-19 (dated by TCRdb to the early 2020s). About the full investigation: TCR sequence clusters from the two donors were largely donor specific. Two young, previously healthy adult volunteers, one female and one male, were included in the cohort. In a couple of donors, T-cell clones that expanded and contracted after mild COVID-19 were followed by sequencing TCRalpha and TCRbeta repertoires longitudinally.

Ficoll-Paque density gradient centrifugation was used to isolate PBMCs. V gives up 8 bases and J gives up 1 base, and the segment between their germline ends measures 12 bases. Including cysteine and phenylalanine, the CDR3 has 15 amino acids. Here the CDR3 DNA is all that survives: 45 bases in frame from base 1. CDR1 and CDR2, per the germline V gene, are SGHTA and FQGTGA. This clonotype was counted ten times or more. Its antigen is still unknown. No base quality values were provided; no much bigger clone lies one nucleotide off. These reads were obtained on an Illumina NovaSeq 6000. cDNA libraries for TCRalpha and TCRbeta were prepared by 5'RACE using constant-segment primers, with sample barcodes and unique molecular identifiers added. RNA was extracted from every sample with Trizol reagent. Amplification of the libraries took two PCR steps, and the second step added a second sample barcode plus Illumina TruSeq adapters. The libraries were sequenced on an Illumina NovaSeq using 2 x 150 bp paired-end reads. Concerning the study's data processing: With migec v1.2.7, reads were demultiplexed and then collapsed into UMI-guided consensus sequences. Using mixcr v2.1.11, UMI consensuses were aligned to TRA and TRB V and J templates and then assembled into clonotypes. Expanded or contracted clonotypes were those called significant by both edgeR and NoisET, with noise models trained on biological replicates. For edgeR calls, a false discovery rate-adjusted p below 0.01 and a log2 fold-change threshold of 1 were applied. PCA with hierarchical clustering of max-normalized trajectories of the 1000 most abundant clonotypes was used as exploratory dynamics analysis. Each responding clone was given a CD4 or CD8 phenotype based on the CD4+ and CD8+ repertoires, which had been sequenced separately. TCRdb trimmed the raw reads at Q25, called clones with MiXCR and kept productive beta chains. CDR3 protein sequences are deduplicated, and each keeps its most common genes and DNA. The V and J calls come from TCRdb's annotation, not from the publication. Counted in this sample were approximately 300,000 distinct CDR3 sequences; 15% of them appeared once. The ten most abundant clones make up approximately 23% of the sample.

What the authors observed across the whole study: Some responding clones were detected in pre-infection memory, suggesting pre-existing cross-reactive memory T cells joined the SARS-CoV-2 response. The second-wave clones that peaked on day 37 were not confirmed to be SARS-CoV-2 specific. Balanced CD4/CD8 phenotypes were observed for clones contracting from day 15 to 85, whereas a bias towards CD4+ was observed for a second wave of clones expanding from day 15 to 37. Contracting CD4+ clones appeared mostly in the CM and EM memory subsets, whereas CD8+ clones were enriched in EMRA. The study covered only a couple of mild cases, and larger cohorts including severe cases with pre-infection samples were considered necessary.

The receptor comes from a man aged 18 to 29 who had mild COVID-19 (a few samples of this study predate the infection). The sample titles of this study are shuffled in the database, so cell type and time point are left out; the donor was told from shared clones. The chain links TRBV7-3 with TRBJ2-6; 5 matching bases give a weak D call of TRBD1. Sequencing was carried out using PBMCs or a T cell subset sorted from them (not recorded which). The CDR3: CASSPPGSGANVLTF. The nucleotide sequence reads as follows: TGTGCCAGCTCACCACCAGGGTCTGGGGCCAACGTCCTGACTTTC.